This TCR beta chain was captured by sequencing in a study of blood T cell repertoires in COVID-19. Study as a whole: COVID-19 samples from acute and convalescent phases originated in the United States, Italy and Spain. T cells, B-cell-depleted T cells, or PBMCs provided the cDNA or gDNA that served as material.

The CDR3 spans 16 residues. V lost 0 bases and J lost 5; bases outside the gene matches: 6. Germline CDR1 reads LGHDT; CDR2 reads YNNKEL (reference sequence). In the original workflow: Amplification with reference gene primers provided the estimates of nucleated cell counts. The assay was immunoSEQ multiplex PCR, and TCRdb's table has in-frame clones only and misses some. Clonal size and the V and J genes are those of that table, whereas D and trimming came from the DNA. The data show 150,000 to 200,000 clones, over 75% seen once. Sequencing input: peripheral blood. The TCR was taken from a man aged 55-75 years with active or convalescent COVID-19. The V and J genes are TRBV3-1 (or the pseudogene TRBV3-2) and TRBJ2-1, with 8 bases identical to TRBD1. CDR3 sequence reads: CASSQDPQGAHNEQFF. The CDR3 DNA reads TGTGCCAGCAGCCAAGATCCCCAGGGGGCCCACAATGAGCAGTTCTTC.